Shown below are 20 T cell receptor beta chains from a single sample sequenced in a study of cytomegalovirus exposure and HLA in healthy donors. TCRdb's copy holds only in-frame clones and misses some; the assay was immunoSEQ multiplex PCR. The sample has 80,000 or so clones, about 95% seen once. Source material: PBMCs. The origin of the receptors is a woman in her late teens or twenties in good health and CMV-seronegative.

The CDR3: CASSDDSREGYGYTF. CDR3 in DNA: TGTGCCAGCAGTGACGATTCGAGGGAGGGCTATGGCTACACCTTC. V is TRBV2 and J is TRBJ1-2; D not resolved. CDR3 length: 15 amino acids. Deletions cut 3 bases from V and 4 bases from J, with 15 bases between. Per the germline V gene, CDR1 is SNHLY and CDR2 is FYNNEI. Full variable domain (rest looked up from reference TRBV2 and TRBJ1-2): EPEVTQTPSHQVTQMGQEVILRCVPISNHLYFYWYRQILGQKVEFLVSFYNNEISEKSEIFDDQFSVERPDGSNFTLKIRSTKLEDSAMYFCASSDDSREGYGYTFGSGTRLTVV.

V and J are TRBV5-1 and TRBJ2-3; 10 bases fit TRBD2. The CDR3 covers 16 residues. The germline V gene encodes CDR1 SGHRS and CDR2 YFSETQ. V shed 4 bases, J shed 5 bases, and the junction held 10 bases outside the gene matches. The CDR3 nucleotides are TGCGCCAGCAGCCCGACAGCGGGGGGGCCCAAAGATACGCAGTATTTT. It encodes CASSPTAGGPKDTQYF. The full variable domain, in which reference TRBV5-1 and TRBJ2-3 provide the parts outside the CDR3, is KAGVTQTPRYLIKTRGQQVTLSCSPISGHRSVSWYQQTPGQGLQFLFEYFSETQRNKGNFPGRFSGRQFSNSRSEMNVSTLELGDSALYLCASSPTAGGPKDTQYFGPGTRLTVL.

Only a few counts were recorded for this clone. The chain has TRBV7-9 and TRBJ1-6; 12 bases map to TRBD1. The CDR3 extends over 17 amino acids. In germline, CDR1 is SEHNR, CDR2 FQNEAQ (reference sequence). V shed 5 bases and J 5 bases; nucleotides not matched to a gene: 7. DNA for the CDR3: TGTGCCAGCAGCGACGGGGACAGGGGGCTTAATAATTCACCCCTCCACTTT. The encoded protein is CASSDGDRGLNNSPLHF.

The rearrangement joins TRBV18 to TRBJ1-6; 9 nucleotides match TRBD1. The CDR3 sequence is 16 residues long. Per the germline V gene, CDR1 is KGHSH and CDR2 is LQKENI. Trimming removed 3 bases from V and 9 bases from J; junction bases left unmatched: 9. CDR3 residues: CASSPTRDREASPLHF. The CDR3 DNA follows: TGTGCCAGCTCACCGACGCGGGACAGGGAGGCTTCACCCCTCCACTTT. The full variable domain, with the rest looked up from reference TRBV18 and TRBJ1-6, is NAGVMQNPRHLVRRRGQEARLRCSPMKGHSHVYWYRQLPEEGLKFMVYLQKENIIDESGMPKERFSAEFPKEGPSILRIQQVVRGDSAAYFCASSPTRDREASPLHFGNGTRLTVT.

This clone was seen once. The J gene is TRBJ2-5, the V gene TRBV5-4, with 7 bases matching TRBD2. Unmatched junction bases numbered 10, after V lost 6 bases and J lost 5 bases. Germline lookup yields CDR1 SGHNT and CDR2 YYREEE (reference sequence). The CDR3 extends over 14 amino acids. In DNA, the CDR3 is TGTGCCAGCACCCGCAGCGGGAAGGTGGAGACCCAGTACTTC. This translates into CASTRSGKVETQYF.

This chain links TRBV13 with TRBJ2-7, with 9 bases that match TRBD2. Germline trimming cut 6 bases from V and 1 base from J; bases unmatched to any gene: 10. This CDR3 has 16 residues. In germline, CDR1 is PRHDT, CDR2 FYEKMQ (reference sequence). CDR3: CASSSDSGGSSYEQYF. The CDR3 nucleotides read TGTGCCAGCAGTAGCGATAGCGGGGGAAGTTCCTACGAGCAGTACTTC.

This chain uses TRBV6-5 with TRBJ2-5; weak D call: TRBD1 (5 bases). The germline gives CDR1 MNHEY, CDR2 SVGAGI. The CDR3 spans 15 residues. V dropped 4 bases and J dropped 4 bases, with 16 bases sitting between them. The DNA for the CDR3 is TGTGCCAGCAGTTCTGGACACTATGTGGGAGAGACCCAGTACTTC. Translating it yields CASSSGHYVGETQYF.

The chain employs TRBV6-5 and TRBJ1-2; 10 bases align to TRBD1. Germline V gives CDR1 MNHEY, CDR2 SVGAGI. The length of the CDR3 is 12 residues. V trimming: 6 bases; J trimming: 7 bases; junction bases outside the gene matches: 2. Here the CDR3 reads CASRGTGVGYTF. In nucleotides, the CDR3 is TGTGCCAGCAGGGGGACAGGGGTTGGCTACACCTTC.

The rearrangement joins TRBV6-6 to TRBJ2-1, with unresolved D. This CDR3 region has 13 residues. The V gene's germline CDR1 is MNHNY and CDR2 SVGAGI (reference sequence). The V end was cut by 2 bases, the J end by 11 bases, with 13 bases between. The CDR3 region is CASSYRGAVKQFF. CDR3 coding DNA: TGTGCCAGCAGTTACCGTGGAGCCGTAAAGCAGTTCTTC.

This clone occurred once. V gene TRBV7-2 combines with J gene TRBJ1-1; no firm D call. Between the trimmed V and J ends, which lost 0 bases and 5 bases, there was a span of 10 bases. Germline assignment: CDR1 SGHTA and CDR2 FQGNSA. The CDR3 has 14 amino acids. CDR3 in DNA: TGTGCCAGCAGCTTAGCTGGAGGGTGGACTGAAGCTTTCTTT. It encodes CASSLAGGWTEAFF.

The rearrangement links TRBV5-8 to TRBJ2-4, with D possibly matching TRBD1 (6 bases). The germline CDR1 and CDR2 sequences are SGHTS and YDEGEE. The CDR3 length is 17 residues. Trimming removed 2 bases at V and 2 bases at J, with 17 bases between. The CDR3 DNA reads TGTGCCAGCAGCTTAAGTAAAGGACAGAACACCAAAAACATTCAGTACTTC. Protein: CASSLSKGQNTKNIQYF.

The chain recombines TRBV7-2 with TRBJ1-2; 8 positions match TRBD1. The V segment lost 4 bases and the J segment 4 bases; nucleotides outside the gene matches: 8. CDR1 SGHTA and CDR2 FQGNSA come from the germline V gene. CDR3 length: 15 residues. CDR3 bases: TGTGCCAGCAGCTCCCGACAGGGGATTGGCTATGGCTACACCTTC. Translated, it gives CASSSRQGIGYGYTF.

In DNA, the CDR3 is TGCGCCAGCAGCCAGGATTATCATTTGACAGACTATGGCTACACCTTC. It is translated as CASSQDYHLTDYGYTF. The chain recombines TRBV4-3 with TRBJ1-2, with a weak D call TRBD1 (5 bases). The CDR3 extends over 16 amino acids. V shed 3 bases and J shed 3 bases, with 17 bases lying between them. Germline-derived CDR1 and CDR2 are LGHNA and YSLEER.

The chain is built from TRBV7-6 and TRBJ2-1; D gene unclear. There are 12 residues in the CDR3. Trimming stripped 1 base from V and 12 bases from J, with 10 bases between. Germline-derived CDR1 and CDR2 are SGHVS and FNYEAQ. The chain's CDR3 is CASSLESSRQFF. The CDR3 DNA sequence: TGTGCCAGCAGCTTAGAGTCAAGTAGGCAGTTCTTC.

The chain's CDR3 is CASSLGGLAGDWGEQFF. The CDR3 nucleotides are TGCGCCAGCAGCTTGGGCGGACTAGCGGGAGACTGGGGTGAGCAGTTCTTC. V and J are TRBV5-1 and TRBJ2-1, with TRBD2 matching 13 bases. V gave up 0 bases and J gave up 9 bases; unmatched junction bases: 9. Germline V gene data show CDR1 as SGHRS and CDR2 as YFSETQ. The CDR3 extends over 17 amino acids. Supplemented by reference TRBV5-1 and TRBJ2-1, the full variable domain reads KAGVTQTPRYLIKTRGQQVTLSCSPISGHRSVSWYQQTPGQGLQFLFEYFSETQRNKGNFPGRFSGRQFSNSRSEMNVSTLELGDSALYLCASSLGGLAGDWGEQFFGPGTRLTVL.

V and J are TRBV28 and TRBJ2-7; D possibly corresponds to TRBD2 (6 bases). CDR1 and CDR2 (germline): MDHEN, SYDVKM. The CDR3 consists of 14 residues. V was pared by 6 bases and J by 5 bases, with 17 bases between. For the CDR3, the DNA is TGTGCCAGCAGCCAAACCCCGGGGGTGCACGAGCAGTACTTC. Encoded protein: CASSQTPGVHEQYF.

The chain recombines TRBV9 with TRBJ2-7, with D maybe TRBD2 (6 bases). Trimming shortened V by 7 bases and J by 0 bases, and 11 bases separated the two germline ends. Germline CDR1 is SGDLS and CDR2 is YYNGEE. This CDR3 comprises 13 residues. The CDR3 DNA is TGTGCCAGCGGGCGGGGAAGCTCCTACGAGCAGTACTTC. Its protein is CASGRGSSYEQYF.

The rearrangement uses TRBV18 and TRBJ2-1; 11 bases map to TRBD2. Germline lookup yields CDR1 KGHSH and CDR2 LQKENI. This CDR3 has 15 amino acids. The trim removed 3 bases at V and 6 bases at J, leaving 4 bases unmatched. CDR3 in amino acids: CASSPGLAGTNEQFF. CDR3 bases: TGTGCCAGCTCACCCGGACTAGCGGGCACCAATGAGCAGTTCTTC. The full variable domain, rest sourced from reference TRBV18 and TRBJ2-1, is NAGVMQNPRHLVRRRGQEARLRCSPMKGHSHVYWYRQLPEEGLKFMVYLQKENIIDESGMPKERFSAEFPKEGPSILRIQQVVRGDSAAYFCASSPGLAGTNEQFFGPGTRLTVL.

This clone was recorded only once. The gene calls are TRBV19 and TRBJ2-1; D is possibly TRBD1 (5 bases). V was cut by 6 bases and J by 7 bases, with 7 bases left in between. The CDR3 has 11 amino acids. Per germline, CDR1 LNHDA and CDR2 SQIVND (reference sequence). The CDR3 region has the DNA TGTGCCAGTAGAAGGGGAAATGAGCAGTTCTTC. This gives the protein CASRRGNEQFF.

The gene calls are TRBV27 and TRBJ2-3, with 10 bases identical to TRBD1. The CDR3 runs 17 residues. The V and J ends lost 3 bases and 5 bases, in that order; junction bases with no gene match: 11. Germline V CDR1 and CDR2: MNHEY, SMNVEV (reference sequence). CDR3 coding DNA: TGTGCCAGCAGTTTGGGTCTAGGGACAGGGGATCGAGATACGCAGTATTTT. This encodes CASSLGLGTGDRDTQYF.